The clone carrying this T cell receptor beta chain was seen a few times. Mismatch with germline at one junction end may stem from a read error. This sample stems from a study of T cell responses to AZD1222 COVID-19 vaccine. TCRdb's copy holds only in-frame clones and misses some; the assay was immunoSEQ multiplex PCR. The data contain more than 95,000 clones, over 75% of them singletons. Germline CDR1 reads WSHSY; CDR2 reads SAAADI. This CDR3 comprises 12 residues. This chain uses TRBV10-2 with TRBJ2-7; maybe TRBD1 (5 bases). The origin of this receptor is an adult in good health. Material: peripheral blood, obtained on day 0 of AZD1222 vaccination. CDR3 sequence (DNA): TGCGCCAGCAGTGCGAGTGGGGCCTACCACGACTTC. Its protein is CASSASGAYHDF.